This T cell receptor (beta chain) was obtained from a study of cytomegalovirus exposure and HLA in healthy donors (dated by TCRdb to 2017 to 2019). Regarding the study in general: According to a later analysis, the roughly 120 validation repertoires were produced on the same platform as the roughly 700 repertoires of the first cohort. The study was designed to test whether signatures of past pathogen exposure could be identified by cataloging public T cell receptors. Along with the roughly 670-subject first cohort, a separate validation cohort of more than 90 different subjects was used. High-throughput TCR immunosequencing, statistical association of individual TCRs with disease status, and machine learning were combined to predict cytomegalovirus infection status.

The donors were included in the validation cohort of roughly 120 subjects, a group kept apart from the roughly 670-subject first cohort. The method was the immunoSEQ multiplex PCR assay. The study's processing was this. To diagnose cytomegalovirus status from the catalog of TCR beta chain sequences, a statistical classification framework was built. TCRdb carries this immuneACCESS record with in-frame sequences only. Its versions omit some clonotypes, under half of them owing to an unresolved V gene in the studies checked, with the rest unexplained. V and J calls plus clone size are reproduced from that table; the DNA served to infer D and trimming. Within this sample are 150,000 to 200,000 clones, with approximately 84% of them counted one time only. The ten largest clones add up to roughly a tenth of the sample. With regard to this clone: Its antigen has not been determined. The input lacks base qualities; no much larger clone sits a single base away.

The paper's findings and limits, for the study overall: According to the authors, the approach could potentially be generalized to other disease states and immunological phenotypes. Subsequent analysis determined that TCRs grouped into clusters in the first cohort also showed a tendency toward co-occurrence across the roughly 120 validation repertoires, and 85% to 95% of cluster scores exceeded 0. In the study, 150 to 200 TCR beta chains were listed as associated with cytomegalovirus. A few of the identified cytomegalovirus-associated TCR beta chains were confirmed in vitro to be specific for cytomegalovirus antigens. The classifier was reported to diagnose cytomegalovirus status with high specificity and sensitivity in both the original cohort and the validation cohort. Most TCR sequences were seen in very few donors, while some public TCRs were found in many individuals. A later analysis lacked HLA typing for the validation cohort, so it scored co-occurrence in that cohort across all 130 or so repertoires.

CDR1 and CDR2 are drawn from the germline V gene (reference sequence): SEHNR, FQNEAQ. The CDR3 contains 18 residues, cysteine and phenylalanine counted. Of the read, only the CDR3 DNA is kept; its 54 bases are in frame from base 1. Germline trimming amounts to 5 bases on V and 5 bases on J, with 18 as the count of junction bases outside the gene matches. The rearranged chain carries TRBV7-9 and TRBJ1-2, with 9 bases in between that match TRBD1. Sample: PBMCs. The sequence derives from a man aged 30 to 39 in good health and CMV-seropositive. The CDR3 corresponds to CASSPTGTGRSVVYGYTF. The sequenced DNA: TGTGCCAGCAGCCCTACCGGGACAGGGAGGAGTGTAGTTTATGGCTACACCTTC.